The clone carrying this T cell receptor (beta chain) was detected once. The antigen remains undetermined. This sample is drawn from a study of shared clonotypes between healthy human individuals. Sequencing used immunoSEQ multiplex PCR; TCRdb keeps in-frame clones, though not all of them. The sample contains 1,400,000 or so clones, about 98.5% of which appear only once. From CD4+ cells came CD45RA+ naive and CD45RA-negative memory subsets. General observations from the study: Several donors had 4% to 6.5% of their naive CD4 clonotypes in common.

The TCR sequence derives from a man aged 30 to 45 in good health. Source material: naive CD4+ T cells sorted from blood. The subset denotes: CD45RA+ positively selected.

The CDR3 reads CASGGLAVYEQYF. As DNA, the CDR3 is TGTGCCAGCGGGGGACTAGCGGTCTACGAGCAGTACTTC. This chain connects TRBV7-9 to TRBJ2-7, with TRBD2 matching over 11 bases. V shed 8 bases, J shed 3 bases, and the junction held 3 bases outside the gene matches. This CDR3 spans 13 amino acids. The germline CDR1 and CDR2 sequences are SEHNR and FQNEAQ (reference sequence). The whole variable domain, remainder taken from reference TRBV7-9 and TRBJ2-7, is DTGVSQNPRHKITKRGQNVTFRCDPISEHNRLYWYRQTLGQGPEFLTYFQNEAQLEKSRLLSDRFSAERPKGSFSTLEIQRTEQGDSAMYLCASGGLAVYEQYFGPGTRLTVT.